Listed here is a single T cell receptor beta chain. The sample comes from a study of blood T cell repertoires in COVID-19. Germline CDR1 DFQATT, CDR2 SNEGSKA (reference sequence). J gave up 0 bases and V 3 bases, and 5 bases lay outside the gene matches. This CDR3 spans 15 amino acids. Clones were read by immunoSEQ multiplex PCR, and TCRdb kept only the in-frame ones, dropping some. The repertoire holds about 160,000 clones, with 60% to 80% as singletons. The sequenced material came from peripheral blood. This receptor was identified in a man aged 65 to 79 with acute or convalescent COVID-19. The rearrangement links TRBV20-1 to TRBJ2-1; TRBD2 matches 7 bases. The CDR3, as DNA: TGCAGTGCTAGTTCCGGGACTAACTCCTACAATGAGCAGTTCTTC. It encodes CSASSGTNSYNEQFF.